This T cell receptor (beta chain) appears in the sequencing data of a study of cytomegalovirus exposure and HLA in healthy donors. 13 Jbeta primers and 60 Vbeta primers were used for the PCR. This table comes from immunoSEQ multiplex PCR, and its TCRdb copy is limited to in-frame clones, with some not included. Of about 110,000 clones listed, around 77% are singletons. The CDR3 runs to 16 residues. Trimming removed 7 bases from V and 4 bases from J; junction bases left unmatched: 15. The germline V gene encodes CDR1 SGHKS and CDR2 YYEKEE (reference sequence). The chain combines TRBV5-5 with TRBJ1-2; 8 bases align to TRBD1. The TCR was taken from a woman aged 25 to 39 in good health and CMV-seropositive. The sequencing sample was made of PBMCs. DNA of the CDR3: TGTGCCAGCCTACCTATGGGACCAGGGGGCATCTATGGCTACACCTTC. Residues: CASLPMGPGGIYGYTF.